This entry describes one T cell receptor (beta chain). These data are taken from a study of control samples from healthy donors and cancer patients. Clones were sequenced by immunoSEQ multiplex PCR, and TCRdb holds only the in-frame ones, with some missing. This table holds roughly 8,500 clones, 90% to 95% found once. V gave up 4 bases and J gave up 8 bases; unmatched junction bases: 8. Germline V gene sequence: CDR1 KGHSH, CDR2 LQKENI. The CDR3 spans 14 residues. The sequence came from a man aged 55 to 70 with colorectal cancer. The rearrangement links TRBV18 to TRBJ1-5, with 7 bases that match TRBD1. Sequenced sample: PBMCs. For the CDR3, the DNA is TGTGCCAGCTCACGTGACAGGGCGGCAGAGCCCCAGCATTTT. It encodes CASSRDRAAEPQHF.